This TCR beta chain derives from a study of T cells in Graves' hyperthyroidism and ophthalmopathy (dated by TCRdb to about 2019). In the study overall: Peripheral blood samples were taken at the time of initial diagnosis, prior to any treatment. TCR V-J signatures able to tell the groups apart were searched for in a discovery cohort of some 100 patients, of whom 43 had Graves' ophthalmopathy and 55 to 60 had stable Graves' hyperthyroidism. An independent validation cohort of about 19 hyperthyroidism patients and roughly 16 patients who later progressed to ophthalmopathy tested prospective prediction of ophthalmopathy. The approximately 100 discovery patients were divided at random into training and test sets in a 7:3 ratio. In addition, the study compared T-cell repertoires in thyroid tissue and in blood from roughly 6 Graves' hyperthyroidism patients. Following sampling, methimazole starting at 30 mg daily was given to hyperthyroidism patients, and high-dose intravenous methylprednisolone was given to ophthalmopathy patients. The paper describes TCR Vbeta CDR3 sequencing of around 130 peripheral blood samples, made up of fewer than 50 ophthalmopathy patients, 70 to 75 hyperthyroidism patients and roughly 17 progressor patients. Broad study findings and their caveats: In validation, the model predicted progression to ophthalmopathy with 55% to 71% sensitivity and 72% to 85% specificity, a median of about 6 months before onset. Blood samples also contained most of the expanded thyroid clonotypes (frequency above 0.001), which suggests that blood repertoires may reflect thyroid immune responses. Sample size was not statistically predetermined, and investigators were not blinded to group allocation. In cross-validation, a model built on a 13 V-J signature told ophthalmopathy apart from stable hyperthyroidism with under 90% sensitivity and roughly 81% specificity, and in testing the same model reached 80%/75%.

Amplification of TCR beta CDR3 regions was carried out from RNA transcripts. For the first round of RT-PCR on the TCR CDR3, the HTBI primer set was used together with the Qiagen OneStep RT-PCR kit. A second multiplex PCR round built the libraries, followed by size selection and purification. Sequencing of the libraries was done on an Illumina HiSeq2000 using paired-end 100 bp reads. Per the original workflow: SOAPnuke was used to process the raw data, with reads discarded if the reads contained adapters or uncalled bases, had a mean Phred below 15, or lacked an exact constant-primer or identifier match. COPE v1.2.5 was used to merge the high-quality paired reads, and each unique nucleotide sequence was defined as a clonotype. Clonotypes were aligned to IMGT TRBV, TRBD and TRBJ reference segments using MiTCR v1.1. The analysis was restricted to V-J combinations with a frequency above 0.0001, which together covered about 99% of the repertoires. The TCS score was defined as the ratio of F50 (clonal expansion) to E x V (chaos), calculated using BLOSUM62-based TCRdist between CDR3 peptides within each V-J. Welch's t-statistics and random forest reduced fewer than 550 V-J features to 10 to 15, which were used in a naive Bayes classifier (R e1071). The raw public data were reprocessed by TCRdb itself: fastp quality trimming at Q25, MiXCR clonotype calling, in-frame beta chains only. Merged by CDR3 protein, the rows form single entries marked with the most common genes and DNA. The V and J calls were not made by the authors but by TCRdb's processing. This sample comprises about 520,000 distinct CDR3 sequences, around 22% of them detected only once. The top ten hold 11% of the sample.

Details on this clonotype: No antigen is known for it. The record has no base qualities; no much larger clone is one base away.

The CDR3 spans 15 residues, from the cysteine through the phenylalanine. This entry keeps only the CDR3 DNA: 45 bases, framed from base 1. The germline ends are 18 bases apart after V is trimmed by 6 bases and J by 4 bases. CDR1 and CDR2, per the germline V gene, are MDHEN and SYDVKM. In the ophthalmopathy patients, disease was moderately to severely active, with a Clinical Activity Score of 3 or more, a NOSPECS grade of 4 or more, and a duration of less than 3 months. Any patient with an uncontrolled infection, another autoimmune disease, pregnancy or lactation was excluded. Diagnoses relied on clinical symptoms, serum thyroxine and TRAb, thyroid ultrasound and orbital computed tomography. PBMCs were separated from under 11 ml of fresh peripheral blood using Ficoll-Paque density gradient centrifugation. Total RNA was extracted using Trizol reagent, and RNA quality was assessed on an Agilent 2100 Bioanalyzer.

The receptor chain draws on TRBV28 and TRBJ2-5; a tentative D match to TRBD2 spans 6 bases. This clonotype was sampled from a woman aged 25 to 39 with Graves' ophthalmopathy. Sequencing input: blood. In nucleotides, the sequence is TGTGCCAGCAGGCGGGACCCCAGCCAGCGAGAGACCCAGTACTTC. Its protein product is CASRRDPSQRETQYF.